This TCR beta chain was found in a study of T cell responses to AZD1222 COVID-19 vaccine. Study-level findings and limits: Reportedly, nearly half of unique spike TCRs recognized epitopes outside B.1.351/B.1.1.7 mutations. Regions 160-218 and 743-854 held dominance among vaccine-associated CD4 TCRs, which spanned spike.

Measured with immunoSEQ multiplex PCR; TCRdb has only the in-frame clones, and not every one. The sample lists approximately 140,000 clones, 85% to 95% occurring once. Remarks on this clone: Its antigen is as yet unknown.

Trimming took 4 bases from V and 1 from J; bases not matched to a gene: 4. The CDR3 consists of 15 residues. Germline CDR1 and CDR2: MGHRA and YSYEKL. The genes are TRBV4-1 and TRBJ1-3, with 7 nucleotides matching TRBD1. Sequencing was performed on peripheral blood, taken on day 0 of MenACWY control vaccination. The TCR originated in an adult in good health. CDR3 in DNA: TGCGCCAGCAGCCGGGACAGTGGATCTGGAAACACCATATATTTT. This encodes CASSRDSGSGNTIYF.